This T cell receptor (beta chain) was sequenced during a study of shared clonotypes between healthy human individuals. Germline values: CDR1 LNHDA, CDR2 SQIVND (reference sequence). This CDR3 region has 12 residues. Trimming shortened V by 1 base and J by 5 bases, and 3 bases separated the two germline ends. Study-wide results and limits: Few donors restricted represented genetic and exposure-history diversity. Depth was large, yet rarefaction showed that sorted-subset sequencing was incomplete.

The protocol was immunoSEQ multiplex PCR, while the TCRdb copy is restricted to in-frame clones and leaves out a portion. The sample contains about 110,000 clones, around 68% of which appear only once. In CD8 memory, CD45RO+ cells were put together with CCR7-negative CD45RA+ TemRA cells. In this sample, this clone turned up many times. What it binds is unknown. The source material was memory CD8+ T cells sorted from blood. Subset defined: CD45RO+ cells pooled with CCR7-negative TemRA cells. The chain is built from TRBV19 and TRBJ2-1; D remains ambiguous. The TCR sequence derives from a woman between 25 and 40 years old in good health. Here the CDR3 reads CASSIGHNEQFF. The CDR3 bases are TGTGCCAGTAGTATAGGGCACAATGAGCAGTTCTTC.